The 2 T cell receptor beta chains below come from one sample, sequenced in a study of tumor-infiltrating lymphocytes in primary liver carcinoma (dated by TCRdb to the late 2010s). Without any cell sorting, total RNA and DNA were co-extracted from 20-30 mg of bulk tissue using the AllPrep DNA/RNA mini kit. The sequencing machine was an Illumina HiSeq 2500. Using a constant-region primer and ProtoScript II reverse transcriptase, TCRbeta-specific cDNA was reverse-transcribed from approximately 500 ng total RNA. TCRbeta libraries were built with three nested multiplex PCR rounds, a slightly modified ARM-PCR procedure. Multiplex TRBV1-TRBV30 forward primers and a Cbeta reverse primer were used in the first two PCR rounds, each of which was run for around 10 cycles. Through fastp at Q25 and MiXCR, TCRdb rebuilt clones from the public reads, retaining in-frame beta chains. All rows with the same CDR3 protein become a single entry with the most common DNA and genes. This sample has about 190,000 distinct CDR3 sequences in its table, and around four fifths of those were observed once. The ten biggest clones cover over 15% of the sample.

Sequenced: tumor tissue from primary liver carcinoma. All receptors derive from a man in his forties or fifties with primary liver carcinoma and hepatitis B virus infection.

Comments on this clonotype: This may stem from a read error, because a much larger clone lies one nucleotide away. The rearrangement uses TRBV28 and TRBJ1-3; D call uncertain. The CDR3 runs 15 residues. Per the germline V gene, CDR1 is MDHEN and CDR2 is SYDVKM. Deletions cut 8 bases from V and 0 bases from J, with 14 bases between. CDR3 coding DNA: TGTGCCAGCGCCCGGTGGGCCCGCTCTGGAAACACCATATATTTT. The encoded protein is CASARWARSGNTIYF.

This clonotype appeared once. This chain joins TRBV29-1 and TRBJ1-5; 8 bases map to TRBD1. The J call may be wrong; the DNA end is better matched by TRBJ2-3. The CDR3 consists of 12 residues. Per the germline V gene, CDR1 is SQVTM and CDR2 is ANQGSEA. The DNA for the CDR3 is TGCAGCGTTGGGACAGGGCTTCGGCCTCAGTATTTT. Its protein is CSVGTGLRPQYF.